This TCR beta chain came from a study of T cell responses to AZD1222 COVID-19 vaccine. Study-level results: Seropositivity was recorded at baseline in only 6 or 7 AZD1222 recipients.

The V and J ends lost 3 bases and 0 bases respectively, with 12 bases between them. CDR1 and CDR2 (germline): MDHEN, SYDVKM. The CDR3 extends over 16 amino acids. Assay used: immunoSEQ multiplex PCR; TCRdb lists only in-frame clones, some missing. The data contain nearly 110,000 clones, about 89% of them singletons. This clone came up once. Its antigen remains unidentified. The clonotype was recovered from an adult who received the AZD1222 COVID-19 vaccine. This specimen was peripheral blood, taken 28 days after the second AZD1222 dose. V usage is TRBV28 and J usage is TRBJ2-4; D is ambiguous. The CDR3: CASSFKGPLAKNIQYF. The CDR3 nucleotides are TGTGCCAGCAGTTTTAAGGGTCCACTAGCCAAAAACATTCAGTACTTC.